Listed below are T cell receptor beta chains from one sample, sequenced in a study of cytomegalovirus exposure and HLA in healthy donors. Libraries were prepared by immunoSEQ multiplex PCR; TCRdb keeps only in-frame clonotypes and omits some of them. The table shows more than 150,000 clones, with 80% to 85% occurring only once. Sequencing was carried out using PBMCs. All receptors derive from a woman younger than 35 in good health and CMV-seropositive. Each CDR3 is given without its conserved first and last residue.

TRBV5-1	TRBJ1-1	ASSSADRGTEAF
TRBV5-6	TRBJ2-7	ASSVRDRDSYEQY
TRBV7-2	TRBJ2-7	ASSGTSGGGHEQY
TRBV18	TRBJ2-7	ASSPLGVEQY
TRBV5-1	TRBJ1-1	ASSLRDSKPEAF
TRBV4-1	TRBJ2-5	ASSLPSGETQY
TRBV18	TRBJ1-4	ASSPPGGTLNEKLF
TRBV13	TRBJ1-2	ASQQFGTGGYGYT
TRBV19	TRBJ2-5	ASSPGGYETQY
TRBV10-3	TRBJ2-2	AISETIGTDNTGELF
TRBV15	TRBJ2-5	ATSRDRVGETQY
TRBV2	TRBJ1-1	ASSYRRGQVEAF
TRBV4-2	TRBJ2-7	ASSQVSGGAYEQY
TRBV6-1	TRBJ1-3	ASSADRGPDTIY
TRBV4-2	TRBJ2-7	ASSQASGGTYEQY
TRBV7-6	TRBJ2-5	ASSKRGGETQY
TRBV19	TRBJ2-7	ASSPQLGQGSSSYEQY
TRBV25-1	TRBJ2-1	ASSVPYGEQF
TRBV28	TRBJ1-1	ASSLDGGMNTEAF
TRBV7-7	TRBJ2-1	ASSRQIVDEQF
TRBV11-2	TRBJ1-1	ASRAGQATEAF
TRBV6-1	TRBJ2-1	ASSPGKNEQF
TRBV4-1	TRBJ2-5	ASSLAPGETQY
TRBV6-1	TRBJ1-6	ASSVKHNADSPLH
TRBV20-1	TRBJ2-1	SAEFDNEQF
TRBV11-2	TRBJ2-1	ASSSWEPNEQF
TRBV6-1	TRBJ1-5	ASGRVDQPQH
TRBV9	TRBJ1-1	ASSGGGASLNTEAF
TRBV14	TRBJ2-7	ASSQVRGLFYEQY
TRBV9	TRBJ1-6	ASSVDPSSGVNSPLH
TRBV7-9	TRBJ2-7	ASSLSPLTGPYEQY
TRBV7-2	TRBJ2-2	ASSLVTGNTGELF
TRBV6-5	TRBJ2-7	ASRPGTSGYEQY
TRBV4-2	TRBJ2-6	ASSQDKGGASGANVLT
TRBV9	TRBJ1-2	ASKAGWDGYT
TRBV25-1	TRBJ1-2	ASSDQGSYGYT
TRBV9	TRBJ2-1	ASSHSSGGAMVEQF
TRBV5-4	TRBJ2-1	ASSLGARVNEQF
TRBV2	TRBJ2-3	ASSTGAGDTQY
TRBV4-1	TRBJ2-5	ASSQVGRGALQETQY